This is a list of T cell receptor beta chains from one sample in a study of blood T cell repertoires in COVID-19. Sequencing was performed with immunoSEQ multiplex PCR; in TCRdb, only in-frame clones are kept and a portion is missing. Seen here are about 190,000 clones, 82% observed once, and the top ten hold roughly 8%. Sequenced sample: peripheral blood. The receptor set was obtained from a woman aged 55-69 years with COVID-19, enrolled during active disease. The CDR3 runs from the conserved cysteine through the conserved F or W. The order of the fields is clone size, J gene, D gene, V gene, CDR3 DNA, CDR3 protein. The D gene is left open where the match is weak. The size entry is marked missing in some rows and otherwise reads once, few, many or a size class.

size: NA
J: TRBJ2-5
D: NA
V: TRBV11-1
DNA: TGTGCCAGCAGCTTAGCCGGGTCTCTTTTGGACTTTGGGACCCAGTACTTC
CDR3: CASSLAGSLLDFGTQYF

size: NA
J: TRBJ2-6
D: NA
V: TRBV10-3
DNA: TGTGCCATCAGTGAGGCGTCTCTCTCTGGGGCCAACGTCCTGACTTTC
CDR3: CAISEASLSGANVLTF

size: NA
J: TRBJ2-7
D: NA
V: TRBV11-1
DNA: TGTGCCAGCAGCGAGCGGATAATACCTTACGAGCAGTACTTC
CDR3: CASSERIIPYEQYF

size: NA
J: TRBJ2-1
D: NA
V: TRBV19
DNA: TGTGCCAGTTATAAAGGCGGAAGCTCCTACAATGAGCAGTTCTTC
CDR3: CASYKGGSSYNEQFF

size: NA
J: TRBJ2-5
D: NA
V: TRBV7-3
DNA: TGTGCCAGCAGCTCCGGGACTGGAAGAGCCGGTAGTGAGACCCAGTACTTC
CDR3: CASSSGTGRAGSETQYF

size: NA
J: TRBJ2-1
D: TRBD1
V: TRBV6-6
DNA: TGTGCCAGCAGTTACTCCCCGGGACAGGGTTTCGATGAGCAGTTCTTC
CDR3: CASSYSPGQGFDEQFF

size: NA
J: TRBJ2-1
D: NA
V: TRBV6-5
DNA: TGTGCCAGCAGTACAGGGTTGGTGTTCAATGAGCAGTTCTTC
CDR3: CASSTGLVFNEQFF

size: NA
J: TRBJ1-2
D: NA
V: TRBV7-3
DNA: TGTGCCAGCAGCGCAAAGGGCCAGGGTCATGGCTACACCTTC
CDR3: CASSAKGQGHGYTF

size: NA
J: TRBJ2-3
D: TRBD2
V: TRBV3-1/TRBV3-2
DNA: TGTGCCAGCAGCCAAGATCCTAGGGTTGCTAGCGGGGGAAGCACAGATACGCAGTATTTT
CDR3: CASSQDPRVASGGSTDTQYF

size: once
J: TRBJ2-1
D: TRBD2
V: TRBV4-2
DNA: TGTGCCAGCAGCCATCATGCGGGGAGGGTTCGCAATGAGCAGTTCTTC
CDR3: CASSHHAGRVRNEQFF

size: NA
J: TRBJ2-1
D: TRBD2
V: TRBV16
DNA: TGTGCCAGCAGCCAAGGGAGCGGGAGCAATGAGCAGTTCTTC
CDR3: CASSQGSGSNEQFF

size: NA
J: TRBJ1-3
D: NA
V: TRBV28
DNA: TGTGCCAGCAGTTTAGGAGACAGAGAAAGCTCTGGAAACACCATATATTTT
CDR3: CASSLGDRESSGNTIYF

size: NA
J: TRBJ2-5
D: TRBD1
V: TRBV4-1
DNA: TGCGCCAGCAGCGAAGAGACAGGGACAGAGACCCAGTACTTC
CDR3: CASSEETGTETQYF

size: once
J: TRBJ2-1
D: NA
V: TRBV11-2
DNA: TGTGCCAGCAGCCAAGCGGAGGCTGAGCAGTTCTTC
CDR3: CASSQAEAEQFF

size: NA
J: TRBJ1-1
D: TRBD1
V: TRBV4-1
DNA: TGCGCCAGCAGCCAGGGACAGTCCATGAACACTGAAGCTTTCTTT
CDR3: CASSQGQSMNTEAFF

size: NA
J: TRBJ1-5
D: NA
V: TRBV27
DNA: TGTGCCAGCAGTTTACCCCTCCCTCCGACAGGCGTACGCAATCAGCCCCAGCATTTT
CDR3: CASSLPLPPTGVRNQPQHF

size: few
J: TRBJ1-1
D: NA
V: TRBV9
DNA: TGTGCCAGCCGCATGTATCCCGGGAGTTCTACAAAGGGAGAAGCTTTCTTT
CDR3: CASRMYPGSSTKGEAFF

size: NA
J: TRBJ1-5
D: NA
V: TRBV19
DNA: TGTGCCAGTAGTTTTCCGGGACTGGGAAATCAGCCCCAGCATTTT
CDR3: CASSFPGLGNQPQHF